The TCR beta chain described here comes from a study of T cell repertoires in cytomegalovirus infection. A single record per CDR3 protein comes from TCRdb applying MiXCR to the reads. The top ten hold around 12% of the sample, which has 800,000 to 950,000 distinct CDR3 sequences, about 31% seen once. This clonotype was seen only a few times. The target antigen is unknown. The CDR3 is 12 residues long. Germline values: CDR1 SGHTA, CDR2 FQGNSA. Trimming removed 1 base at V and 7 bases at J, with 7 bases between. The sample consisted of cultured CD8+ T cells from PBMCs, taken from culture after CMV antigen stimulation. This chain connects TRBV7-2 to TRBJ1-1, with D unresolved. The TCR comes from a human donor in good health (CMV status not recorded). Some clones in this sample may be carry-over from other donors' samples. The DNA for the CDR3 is TGTGCCAGCAGCTTAGTTTCGGATGAAGCTTTCTTT. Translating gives CASSLVSDEAFF.